This TCR beta chain was recorded in a study of cytomegalovirus exposure and HLA in healthy donors. Trimming took off 1 base at V and 13 bases at J, with 14 bases between the two ends. From germline, CDR1 is SGHTA and CDR2 FQGTGA. The CDR3 has 14 amino acids. This clone has just one count. 13 Jbeta primers and 60 Vbeta primers were used for the PCR. Only in-frame clones appear in the TCRdb table, and some are missing; sequencing was by immunoSEQ multiplex PCR. The repertoire holds 130,000 to 150,000 clones, with 60% to 85% as singletons. Healthy individuals who donated bone marrow served as the donors. J is TRBJ1-6 and V is TRBV7-3; D perhaps matches TRBD1 (5 bases). Sequencing was carried out using PBMCs. This TCR was recovered from a male donor in good health and CMV-seronegative. The DNA of the CDR3 is TGTGCCAGCAGCTTAAGCCCCAGGGTCGCGCCCCTCCACTTT. It translates to CASSLSPRVAPLHF.